This entry lists 26 T cell receptor beta chains sequenced from one sample in a study of naive and memory T cell subsets. Two oligonucleotides, mixed equimolar, formed the beta constant-region primer covering TRBC1 and TRBC2. Ligated cDNA was amplified by four rounds of PCR with nested alpha and beta constant-region primers and SP2. From the UMI-ligation and nested PCR reads, TCRdb called clonotypes with MiXCR, one entry per CDR3 protein. Seen here are tens of thousands of distinct CDR3 sequences, over 9% observed once, and the top ten hold less than 1.5%. The sequenced material came from naive CD8+ T cells from blood. The receptors derive from a human donor in good health.

The chain links TRBV27 to TRBJ2-7; D ambiguous. Germline CDR1 reads MNHEY; CDR2 reads SMNVEV (reference sequence). The CDR3 runs to 14 residues. V lost 8 bases, J lost 5 bases, and 19 bases lay in between. The CDR3 nucleotides read TGTGCCAGCGGAGAGCCCGGCAGGTTGAACGAGCAGTACTTC. Translated, it gives CASGEPGRLNEQYF.

This clonotype was seen more than once but under ten times. The V call is TRBV28, the J call TRBJ2-7, with D uncertain. Germline loops: CDR1 MDHEN, CDR2 SYDVKM. Between the trimmed V and J ends, which lost 7 bases and 1 base, there was a span of 20 bases. The CDR3 has 16 amino acids. The CDR3: CASTPKRSFSSYEQYF. Written as DNA, the CDR3 is TGTGCCAGCACTCCAAAAAGGAGCTTTTCTTCCTACGAGCAGTACTTC.

This clonotype was detected many times. The chain is built from TRBV20-1 and TRBJ2-3; TRBD2 is a possible D gene (5 bases). V shed 0 bases and J shed 2 bases, with 12 bases lying between them. Germline assignment: CDR1 DFQATT and CDR2 SNEGSKA (reference sequence). The CDR3 loop spans 15 amino acids. The CDR3 is CSARDGERDTDTQYF. DNA of the CDR3: TGCAGTGCTAGAGACGGGGAGAGGGACACAGATACGCAGTATTTT.

This clonotype turned up a few times. The chain uses TRBV5-6 and TRBJ2-3, with 10 bases aligning to TRBD2. Trimming cost V 10 bases and J 1 base; bases outside gene matches: 9. The CDR3 totals 15 residues. Germline V CDR1 and CDR2: SGHDT, YYEEEE. CDR3 protein: CAGQSGTSGTDTQYF. CDR3 nucleotides: TGTGCCGGCCAAAGCGGGACTAGCGGCACAGATACGCAGTATTTT.

V gene TRBV29-1 combines with J gene TRBJ1-1; TRBD1 is a possible D gene (5 bases). Germline lookup yields CDR1 SQVTM and CDR2 ANQGSEA. The V end was cut by 4 bases, the J end by 4 bases, with 10 bases between. This CDR3 contains 12 residues. CDR3 amino acids: CSVVGEGTEAFF. The DNA for the CDR3 is TGCAGCGTTGTGGGGGAGGGCACTGAAGCTTTCTTT.

This clonotype was picked up many times. The rearrangement joins TRBV20-1 to TRBJ2-7; D gene uncertain. V shed 0 bases and J shed 2 bases, with 8 bases lying between them. CDR3 length equals 13 residues. Germline assignment: CDR1 DFQATT and CDR2 SNEGSKA (reference sequence). The CDR3 nucleotides are TGCAGTGCTAGAGATAAATTGACCTACGAGCAGTACTTC. It is translated as CSARDKLTYEQYF.

This clonotype was observed a handful of times. This rearrangement joins TRBV11-2 to TRBJ1-6; D is unresolved. This CDR3 contains 15 residues. Per the germline V gene, CDR1 is SGHAT and CDR2 is FQNNGV. Trimming removed 2 bases from V and 5 bases from J, with 10 bases in between. The CDR3 here is CASSLRRRDNSPLHF. DNA for the CDR3: TGTGCCAGCAGCTTAAGGAGGCGTGATAATTCACCCCTCCACTTT.

This clonotype came up a few times. The genes are TRBV28 and TRBJ2-1; 12 bases line up with TRBD2. Trimming removed 3 bases from V and 5 bases from J; junction bases left unmatched: 2. The germline V gene encodes CDR1 MDHEN and CDR2 SYDVKM. The CDR3 is 15 residues long. The DNA for the CDR3 is TGTGCCAGCAGTTTTCTAGCGGGAGGGGACAATGAGCAGTTCTTC. As protein: CASSFLAGGDNEQFF.

A note on this clonotype: This may come from a read error, since a much larger clone is one base off. The gene calls are TRBV20-1 and TRBJ1-4; no firm D call. Germline V gene sequence: CDR1 DFQATT, CDR2 SNEGSKA (reference sequence). The V end was cut by 1 base, the J end by 0 bases, with 3 bases between. This CDR3 has 13 residues. CDR3 nucleotide sequence: TGCAGTGCTAGAGTTGCAACTAATGAAAAACTGTTTTTT. Translated: CSARVATNEKLFF.

This clonotype was observed at least ten times. The chain employs TRBV5-1 and TRBJ2-2; D not resolved. Germline V lookup: CDR1 SGHRS, CDR2 YFSETQ. Trimming left V 6 bases short and J 6 bases short, with 15 bases between. The CDR3 is 14 residues long. The CDR3 protein is CASMNGFIAGELFF. The CDR3 coding sequence is TGCGCCAGCATGAATGGGTTTATCGCCGGGGAGCTGTTTTTT.

The sample holds a few counts of this clonotype. The rearrangement links TRBV12-3 or TRBV12-4 to TRBJ2-1, with D unresolved. The CDR3 is 14 amino acids. V was trimmed by 3 bases and J by 0 bases, leaving 6 bases between them. CDR3 nucleotides: TGTGCCAGCAGTTTGGGTATCTCCTACAATGAGCAGTTCTTC. Its protein is CASSLGISYNEQFF.

This clonotype was observed a handful of times. The V call is TRBV30, the J call TRBJ2-7; D remains ambiguous. This CDR3 has 11 residues. CDR1 and CDR2 (germline): GTSNPN, SVGIG (reference sequence). V dropped 3 bases and J dropped 7 bases, with 10 bases sitting between them. DNA of the CDR3: TGTGCCTGGAGCCCGCAGGATGAGCAGTACTTC. Translation: CAWSPQDEQYF.

This clonotype was picked up a small number of times. The rearrangement uses TRBV20-1 and TRBJ2-3, with 8 positions matching TRBD2. J gave up 4 bases and V 4 bases, and 16 bases lay outside the gene matches. The germline CDR1 and CDR2 sequences are DFQATT and SNEGSKA (reference sequence). The CDR3 sequence is 17 residues long. Written as DNA, the CDR3 is TGCAGTGCTACCGGACGCCAGTCGGGGGGGAGTGCAGATACGCAGTATTTT. Amino acid sequence: CSATGRQSGGSADTQYF.

CDR3 residues: CAWSVVGETQYF. The CDR3 DNA reads TGTGCCTGGAGTGTAGTAGGGGAGACCCAGTACTTC. The chain links TRBV30 to TRBJ2-5, with D unclear. CDR1 GTSNPN and CDR2 SVGIG come from the germline V gene (reference sequence). This CDR3 contains 12 residues. V was pared by 0 bases and J by 5 bases, with 7 bases between.

This clonotype was detected only a few times. V usage is TRBV4-3 and J usage is TRBJ2-2; 7 nucleotides agree with TRBD2. The CDR3 runs 17 residues. The trim removed 0 bases at V and 1 base at J, leaving 5 bases unmatched. Germline CDR1 LGHNA, CDR2 YSLEER. CDR3: CASSQEGRGRNTGELFF. CDR3 DNA: TGCGCCAGCAGCCAAGAAGGGAGGGGTAGGAACACCGGGGAGCTGTTTTTT.

The chain recombines TRBV28 with TRBJ2-6, with D perhaps TRBD1 (5 bases). CDR1 is MDHEN and CDR2 is SYDVKM in the germline V gene. This CDR3 has 15 residues. Deletions cut 6 bases from V and 1 base from J, with 10 bases between. As DNA, the CDR3 is TGTGCCAGCAGATTCCAGGGTTCTGGGGCCAACGTCCTGACTTTC. Encoded protein: CASRFQGSGANVLTF.

In its sample, this clonotype was seen many times. The chain is built from TRBV27 and TRBJ1-2, with D possibly TRBD1 on 5 matching bases. The CDR3 is 15 amino acids. Trimming stripped 3 bases from V and 3 bases from J, with 14 bases between. Germline V lookup: CDR1 MNHEY, CDR2 SMNVEV (reference sequence). Here the CDR3 reads CASSLGPLPDYGYTF. Written as DNA, the CDR3 is TGTGCCAGCAGTTTGGGACCGCTTCCCGACTATGGCTACACCTTC.

The V call is TRBV6-2 or TRBV6-3, the J call TRBJ2-3; 11 bases match TRBD2. Germline V gene lookup returns CDR1 MNHEY and CDR2 SVGEGT. V lost 6 bases, J lost 6 bases, and 8 bases stayed unmatched. This CDR3 contains 15 residues. Written as DNA, the CDR3 is TGTGCCAGCAGCCCCACTAGCGGGAGAGGGGATACGCAGTATTTT. The encoded protein is CASSPTSGRGDTQYF.

This sequence joins TRBV25-1 and TRBJ2-7; 8 bases are a match to TRBD1. The CDR3 extends over 14 amino acids. Germline V gives CDR1 MGHDK, CDR2 SYGVNS. With 5 bases clipped from V and 3 bases from J, the junction kept 6 bases outside the gene matches. CDR3 sequence reads: CASSNQGANYEQYF. CDR3 DNA: TGTGCCAGCAGTAATCAGGGGGCGAACTACGAGCAGTACTTC.

This clonotype was counted between two and nine times. V usage is TRBV5-4 and J usage is TRBJ2-5, with a tentative D call TRBD2 (6 bases). CDR3 length: 14 amino acids. V lost 3 bases and J 10 bases, leaving 19 bases between the germline ends. In germline, CDR1 is SGHNT, CDR2 YYREEE (reference sequence). The CDR3 bases are TGTGCCAGCAGCTCGACCGGGACTTCCTGGGGCCAGTACTTC. Amino acid sequence: CASSSTGTSWGQYF. The complete variable domain, with remaining parts taken from reference TRBV5-4 and TRBJ2-5, reads ETGVTQSPTHLIKTRGQQVTLRCSSQSGHNTVSWYQQALGQGPQFIFQYYREEENGRGNFPPRFSGLQFPNYSSELNVNALELDDSALYLCASSSTGTSWGQYFGPGTRLLVL.

In this sample, this clonotype turned up a few times. Here the CDR3 DNA reads TGCGCCAGCAGCTCAGGGGTTAGCTCCTACAATGAGCAGTTCTTC. Translation gives CASSSGVSSYNEQFF. V gene TRBV5-1 combines with J gene TRBJ2-1; D is possibly TRBD1 (6 bases). This CDR3 has 15 residues. V gave up 3 bases and J gave up 0 bases, with 10 bases separating them. Germline V gene lookup returns CDR1 SGHRS and CDR2 YFSETQ. Supplemented by reference TRBV5-1 and TRBJ2-1, the full variable domain reads KAGVTQTPRYLIKTRGQQVTLSCSPISGHRSVSWYQQTPGQGLQFLFEYFSETQRNKGNFPGRFSGRQFSNSRSEMNVSTLELGDSALYLCASSSGVSSYNEQFFGPGTRLTVL.

The chain couples TRBV12-3 or TRBV12-4 to TRBJ2-5; TRBD2 might be the D (6 bases). This CDR3 region has 13 residues. Between the trimmed V and J ends, which lost 3 bases and 4 bases, there was a span of 9 bases. CDR3 sequence: CASSLGGVETQYF. In nucleotides, the CDR3 is TGTGCCAGCAGTTTGGGGGGAGTAGAGACCCAGTACTTC.

Many counts were recorded for this clonotype. The genes are TRBV27 and TRBJ2-1; 7 positions agree with TRBD1. The CDR3 spans 12 residues. V shed 1 base and J 10 bases; nucleotides not matched to a gene: 1. Germline V gives CDR1 MNHEY, CDR2 SMNVEV (reference sequence). This CDR3 reads CASSLLGQEQFF. The CDR3 region has the DNA TGTGCCAGCAGTTTATTGGGACAGGAGCAGTTCTTC.

The sample holds many counts of this clonotype. The chain recombines TRBV9 with TRBJ1-5; no firm D call. Germline values: CDR1 SGDLS, CDR2 YYNGEE. The ends were cut back, 2 bases at V and 1 base at J, with 10 bases in the middle. This CDR3 region has 15 residues. CDR3 region: CASSVSVGSNQPQHF. CDR3 coding DNA: TGTGCCAGCAGCGTGTCAGTTGGGAGCAATCAGCCCCAGCATTTT. Together with reference TRBV9 and TRBJ1-5, the CDR3 gives the full variable domain: DSGVTQTPKHLITATGQRVTLRCSPRSGDLSVYWYQQSLDQGLQFLIQYYNGEERAKGNILERFSAQQFPDLHSELNLSSLELGDSALYFCASSVSVGSNQPQHFGDGTRLSIL.

This clonotype has at least ten counts. The CDR3 bases are TGTGCCGTCTCCGACCCCCGCGAGCACGTGGGGACTGAAGCTTTCTTT. This gives the protein CAVSDPREHVGTEAFF. The genes are TRBV28 and TRBJ1-1, with D unclear. Germline CDR1 MDHEN, CDR2 SYDVKM. The CDR3 is made up of 16 amino acids. V gave up 11 bases and J gave up 5 bases, with 27 bases separating them.

The chain recombines TRBV15 with TRBJ2-7, with 8 nucleotides matching TRBD1. CDR1 and CDR2 from the germline V gene are LNHNV and YYDKDF (reference sequence). This CDR3 has 14 residues. V dropped 1 base and J dropped 5; count of bases not matched to a gene: 4. The CDR3 coding sequence is TGTGCCACCAGCAGAGGGGACAGGCCCAACGAGCAGTACTTC. Amino acid sequence: CATSRGDRPNEQYF.